This TCR beta chain was recovered during a study of CD8+ T cells in alopecia areata. Treatment specified: oral pan-JAK inhibitor, 5-10 mg twice daily. Study results and caveats: Across lesional scalp, and particularly alopecia totalis/universalis, clonality surpassed that of normal scalp. Among the 100 top clones, expanded CD8+ clones, like scalp clonality, were significantly decreased by tofacitinib.

Extraction of RNA preceded its reverse transcription into cDNA, which served as the sequencing template. Assay used: immunoSEQ multiplex PCR; TCRdb lists only in-frame clones, some missing. The table lists 210,000 or so clones, 66% of them singletons, with about 1.2% in the top ten. Concerning this clone itself: Its antigen is not identified.

Sequenced here: CD4+ T cells sorted from blood, sampled at week 44, from a patient treated with tofacitinib. The source is a human donor with alopecia areata.

DNA for the CDR3: TGTGCCTGGAGCCTAGCGGGGGGTCAATTACGTCCAGATACGCAGTATTTT. It specifies CAWSLAGGQLRPDTQYF. The V gene is TRBV30, the J gene TRBJ2-3, with TRBD2 matching over 11 bases. Germline V gene sequence: CDR1 GTSNPN, CDR2 SVGIG (reference sequence). The V segment lost 3 bases and the J segment 4 bases; nucleotides outside the gene matches: 12. The CDR3 sequence is 17 residues long.